The following is a TCR beta chain sequence with its context. Its antigen remains unidentified. These data are taken from a study of CD8+ T cells in alopecia areata. Described treatment: oral pan-JAK inhibitor, 5-10 mg twice daily. The CDR3 has 14 amino acids. Between the trimmed V and J ends, which lost 8 bases and 4 bases, there was a span of 17 bases. Germline V gene lookup returns CDR1 SNHLY and CDR2 FYNNEI. Extracted RNA was reverse transcribed, and the resulting cDNA served as sequencing template. Only in-frame clones appear in the TCRdb table, and some are missing; sequencing was by immunoSEQ multiplex PCR. The sample contains under 200,000 clones, approximately 60% of which appear only once. Study outcomes and limitations: Among the cells sequenced in scalp samples are also the resident alphabeta T cells of normal skin. There was only one nonresponder, so it was unclear how baseline CD8+ expansion relates to response.

This TCR derives from a human donor with alopecia areata. V usage is TRBV2 and J usage is TRBJ2-5; D might be TRBD2 (6 bases). The sequencing here drew on CD4+ T cells sorted from blood, taken at week 24, from a patient treated with tofacitinib. CDR3: CASRLTSLAETQYF. The CDR3 DNA sequence: TGTGCCAGCCGCTTGACTAGTCTTGCAGAGACCCAGTACTTC.